This T cell receptor (beta chain) was sequenced in a study of T cells in Graves' hyperthyroidism and ophthalmopathy. Study results and limitations: Blood shared most expanded thyroid clonotypes above 0.001.

At least ten counts were recorded for this clonotype. What it binds is unknown. Amplified regions were TCR beta CDR3 sequences from RNA transcripts. During a first-round RT-PCR of the TCR CDR3, the HTBI primer set was used. A single record per CDR3 protein comes from TCRdb applying MiXCR to the multiplex PCR reads. The sample has under 350,000 distinct CDR3 sequences; 13% are singletons. The J segment lost 4 bases and the V segment lost 5 bases, leaving 9 bases of the junction unmatched. The CDR3 spans 16 residues. Germline lookup yields CDR1 SNHLY and CDR2 FYNNEI. The V call is TRBV2, the J call TRBJ2-5; 11 bases fit TRBD2. The TCR sequence derives from a woman aged 25 to 39 with Graves' hyperthyroidism that later progressed to Graves' ophthalmopathy. The material sequenced was blood. The CDR3 here is CASSPPRLAGRETQYF. The CDR3 coding sequence is TGTGCCAGCAGTCCTCCCCGACTAGCGGGAAGAGAGACCCAGTACTTC.